A single sample gave rise to the 8 T cell receptor beta chains below, sequenced in a study of T-cell reconstitution after alpha-beta-depleted transplantation in children. Unique molecular identifiers were incorporated during preparation of the TCRbeta library. TCRdb reanalysed the PCR reads using MiXCR and keeps one entry per CDR3 protein. The sample holds more than 3,500 distinct CDR3 sequences, around 11% seen once. The sequencing used PBMCs, mostly from graft donor cells, collected 60 days after TCRalphabeta/CD19-depleted stem cell transplant. These receptor sequences come from a male patient between 2 and 15 years old who had a stem cell transplant for acute lymphoblastic leukemia, so the T cells may come from the graft donor.

At least ten counts were recorded for this clonotype. The chain employs TRBV3-1 and TRBJ2-1, with D uncertain. The CDR3 runs 18 residues. Trimming removed 1 base from V and 0 bases from J, with 16 bases in between. Germline lookup yields CDR1 LGHDT and CDR2 YNNKEL (reference sequence). The CDR3 DNA follows: TGTGCCAGCAGCCAAGCCACAGTCCACGTGAGCTCCTACAATGAGCAGTTCTTC. It codes for CASSQATVHVSSYNEQFF.

This chain uses TRBV4-2 with TRBJ1-2; D possibly corresponds to TRBD1 (5 bases). This CDR3 is 18 amino acids long. Looked up from germline, CDR1 is LGHNA and CDR2 is YNFKEQ. The ends were cut back, 10 bases at V and 2 bases at J, with 29 bases in the middle. CDR3 in DNA: TGTGCCATCGGCTTGGGGCGACCAGGGTCGGGTCTCAACTATGGCTACACCTTC. It yields the protein CAIGLGRPGSGLNYGYTF.

This clonotype rates as large. The V and J genes are TRBV5-1 and TRBJ2-6; a weak D match, TRBD2 (6 bases). Germline lookup yields CDR1 SGHRS and CDR2 YFSETQ. CDR3 length: 15 residues. Trimming took 5 bases from V and 1 from J, leaving 10 bases between them. CDR3 nucleotides: TGCGCCAGCAGGCCGGGGAGGTCTGGGGCCAACGTCCTGACTTTC. Protein product: CASRPGRSGANVLTF.

Relative to its sample, this clonotype is medium-sized (0.01 to 0.1%). The chain combines TRBV28 with TRBJ2-3, with D maybe TRBD2 (6 bases). The V end was cut by 5 bases, the J end by 9 bases, with 12 bases between. There are 12 residues in the CDR3. Looked up from germline, CDR1 is MDHEN and CDR2 is SYDVKM. The CDR3 is CASSPEGRTQYF. The CDR3 bases are TGTGCCAGCAGTCCGGAGGGGAGGACGCAGTATTTT.

At least ten counts were recorded for this clonotype. The CDR3 DNA reads as TGTGCCACCAGCAGAGAACCAACTAATGAAAAACTGTTTTTT. This gives the protein CATSREPTNEKLFF. The V gene is TRBV15, the J gene TRBJ1-4; no clear D gene. Germline V lookup: CDR1 LNHNV, CDR2 YYDKDF (reference sequence). The V and J ends lost 0 bases and 0 bases respectively, with 2 bases between them. This CDR3 is 14 amino acids long.

In its sample, this clonotype ranks as medium-sized. This chain joins TRBV7-9 and TRBJ1-1; 10 nucleotides agree with TRBD1. The V gene's germline CDR1 is SEHNR and CDR2 FQNEAQ (reference sequence). The CDR3 totals 14 residues. V lost 6 bases and J lost 5; bases outside the gene matches: 6. CDR3 in DNA: TGTGCCAGCAGGTCGACAGGGGGCTCAACTGAAGCTTTCTTT. Amino acid sequence: CASRSTGGSTEAFF.

At least ten counts were recorded for this clonotype. The chain is built from TRBV20-1 and TRBJ2-2; 11 bases are shared with TRBD2. V gave up 0 bases and J gave up 5 bases; unmatched junction bases: 2. Germline V gene sequence: CDR1 DFQATT, CDR2 SNEGSKA (reference sequence). The CDR3 covers 15 residues. CDR3 residues: CSARDSGGATGELFF. CDR3 in DNA: TGCAGTGCTAGAGATAGCGGGGGGGCTACCGGGGAGCTGTTTTTT.

By its share, this clonotype is medium-sized. The CDR3 here is CASSPLAGTDTQYF. In DNA form, the CDR3 reads TGTGCCAGCTCACCACTAGCGGGCACAGATACGCAGTATTTT. This chain uses TRBV18 with TRBJ2-3; maybe TRBD2 (6 bases). The CDR3 length is 14 residues. In germline, CDR1 is KGHSH, CDR2 LQKENI. V lost 1 base to trimming and J lost 1 base, with 6 bases between them.